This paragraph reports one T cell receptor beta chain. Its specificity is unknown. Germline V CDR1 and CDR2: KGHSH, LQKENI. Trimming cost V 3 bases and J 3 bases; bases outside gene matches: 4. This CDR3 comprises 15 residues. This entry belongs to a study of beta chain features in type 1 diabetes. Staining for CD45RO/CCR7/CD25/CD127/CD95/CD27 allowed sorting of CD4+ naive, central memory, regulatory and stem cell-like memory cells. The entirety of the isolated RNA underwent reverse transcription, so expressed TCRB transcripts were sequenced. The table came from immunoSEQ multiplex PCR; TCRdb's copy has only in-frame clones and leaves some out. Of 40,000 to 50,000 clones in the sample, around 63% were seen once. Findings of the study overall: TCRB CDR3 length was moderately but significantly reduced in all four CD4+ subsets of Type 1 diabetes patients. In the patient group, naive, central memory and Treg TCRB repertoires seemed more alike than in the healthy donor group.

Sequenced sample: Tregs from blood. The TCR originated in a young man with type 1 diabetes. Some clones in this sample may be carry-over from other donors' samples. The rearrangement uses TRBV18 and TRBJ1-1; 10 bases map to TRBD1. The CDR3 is CASSPSTGGYTEAFF. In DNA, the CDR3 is TGTGCCAGCTCACCCTCGACAGGGGGCTACACTGAAGCTTTCTTT.